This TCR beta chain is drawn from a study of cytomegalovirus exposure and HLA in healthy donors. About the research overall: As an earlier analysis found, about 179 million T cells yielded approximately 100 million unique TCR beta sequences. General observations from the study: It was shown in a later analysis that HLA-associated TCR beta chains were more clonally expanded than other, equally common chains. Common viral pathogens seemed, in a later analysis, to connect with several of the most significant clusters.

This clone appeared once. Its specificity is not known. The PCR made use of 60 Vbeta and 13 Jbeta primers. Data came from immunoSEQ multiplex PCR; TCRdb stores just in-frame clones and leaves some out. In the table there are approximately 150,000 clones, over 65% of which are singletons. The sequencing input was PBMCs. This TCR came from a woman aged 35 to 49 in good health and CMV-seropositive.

The CDR3 loop is CASSPPGNQPQHF. The CDR3 DNA sequence: TGTGCCAGCTCACCTCCGGGCAATCAGCCCCAGCATTTT. V usage is TRBV18 and J usage is TRBJ1-5; the D is unclear. CDR3 length: 13 amino acids. Trimming left V 3 bases short and J 2 bases short, with 5 bases between. Germline V gives CDR1 KGHSH, CDR2 LQKENI.